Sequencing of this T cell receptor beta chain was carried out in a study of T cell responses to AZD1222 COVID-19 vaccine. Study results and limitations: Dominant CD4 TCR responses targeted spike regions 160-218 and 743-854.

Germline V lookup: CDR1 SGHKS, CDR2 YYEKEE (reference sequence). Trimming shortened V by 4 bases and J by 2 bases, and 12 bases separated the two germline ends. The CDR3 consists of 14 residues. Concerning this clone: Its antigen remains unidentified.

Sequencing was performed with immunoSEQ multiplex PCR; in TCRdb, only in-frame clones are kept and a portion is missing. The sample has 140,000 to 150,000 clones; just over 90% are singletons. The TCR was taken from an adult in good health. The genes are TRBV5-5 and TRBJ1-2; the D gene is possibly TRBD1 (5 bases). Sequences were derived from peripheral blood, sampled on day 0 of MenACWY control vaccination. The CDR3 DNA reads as TGTGCCAGCAGCCCGGACACAACCAACTATGGCTACACCTTC. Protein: CASSPDTTNYGYTF.